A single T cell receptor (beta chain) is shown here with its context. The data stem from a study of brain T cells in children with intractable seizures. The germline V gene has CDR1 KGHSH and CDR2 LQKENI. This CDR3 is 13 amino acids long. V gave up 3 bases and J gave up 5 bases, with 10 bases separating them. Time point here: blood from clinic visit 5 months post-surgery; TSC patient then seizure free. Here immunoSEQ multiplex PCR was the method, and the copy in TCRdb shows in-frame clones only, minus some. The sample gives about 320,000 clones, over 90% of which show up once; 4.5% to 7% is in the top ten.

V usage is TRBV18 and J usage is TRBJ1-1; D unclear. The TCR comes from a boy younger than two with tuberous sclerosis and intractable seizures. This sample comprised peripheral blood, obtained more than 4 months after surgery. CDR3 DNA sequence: TGTGCCAGCTCACCGGTAGGTGAGACTGAAGCTTTCTTT. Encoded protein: CASSPVGETEAFF.